The clone carrying this TCR beta chain was recorded a few times. This CDR3 spans 17 amino acids. Germline V gene data show CDR1 as MDHEN and CDR2 as SYDVKM. With 5 bases clipped from V and 8 bases from J, the junction kept 17 bases outside the gene matches. This entry is derived from a study of T cells after yellow fever vaccination. TCRdb re-called the 5' RACE reads with MiXCR, one entry per CDR3 protein. The sample comprises approximately 550,000 distinct CDR3 sequences, approximately 13% of which are singletons, and over 12% rests with the top ten. The rearrangement joins TRBV28 to TRBJ2-2, with TRBD1 identical over 7 bases. The source of this sequence is a man younger than 45 who received the YFV17D yellow fever vaccine. The sequenced sample was PBMCs, obtained on the day of the yellow fever booster vaccination. CDR3 DNA: TGTGCCAGCAGTCCCCCCGGGACAGCAGGGCCTCGGGGGGAGCTGTTTTTT. Its protein is CASSPPGTAGPRGELFF.